What follows are 15 T cell receptor beta chains derived from one specimen sequenced in a study of early T cells in non-severe SARS-CoV-2 infection. TCRdb analysed the 5' RACE reads with MiXCR anew, one entry per CDR3 protein. The data hold approximately 90,000 distinct CDR3 sequences, with approximately 12% observed a single time. Sequences were derived from whole blood, sampled at baseline. The receptor source for this set is an adult who was a healthcare worker with PCR-confirmed SARS-CoV-2 infection or an uninfected control (not recorded which).

The sample holds one count of this clonotype. This chain connects TRBV28 to TRBJ1-1; D gene ambiguous. CDR3 length: 12 residues. The germline V gene has CDR1 MDHEN and CDR2 SYDVKM. The V and J ends lost 6 bases and 0 bases respectively, with 5 bases between them. The CDR3 DNA sequence: TGTGCCAGCAGCGCAGTGAACACTGAAGCTTTCTTT. This encodes CASSAVNTEAFF.

In this sample, this clonotype turned up a few times. The chain uses TRBV11-2 and TRBJ2-1; 10 bases are shared with TRBD2. Germline V lookup: CDR1 SGHAT, CDR2 FQNNGV. The V and J ends lost 5 bases and 5 bases, in that order; junction bases with no gene match: 6. This CDR3 spans 15 amino acids. The CDR3 sequence: CASSPRTSGHNEQFF. As DNA, the CDR3 is TGTGCCAGCAGCCCCCGGACTAGCGGCCACAATGAGCAGTTCTTC.

V is TRBV5-1 and J is TRBJ2-3; TRBD1 matches at 9 bases. Germline V gene lookup returns CDR1 SGHRS and CDR2 YFSETQ. The CDR3 spans 15 residues. The junction had 2 bases not matched to a gene; V was cut back by 2 bases and J by 1 base. This chain's CDR3 is CASSLQGAGTDTQYF. As DNA, the CDR3 is TGCGCCAGCAGCTTACAGGGGGCAGGCACAGATACGCAGTATTTT.

This clonotype was detected only a few times. This sequence joins TRBV5-1 and TRBJ1-1; TRBD1 is a possible D gene (5 bases). CDR1 and CDR2 from the germline V gene are SGHRS and YFSETQ. The CDR3 spans 14 residues. The V end lost 4 bases, the J end lost 0 bases, and 10 bases lay between the germline ends. The CDR3 loop is CASSVQGLNTEAFF. In DNA form, the CDR3 reads TGCGCCAGCAGCGTTCAGGGATTGAACACTGAAGCTTTCTTT.

V usage is TRBV5-1 and J usage is TRBJ2-7; possibly TRBD1 or TRBD2 for D (5 bases each). Trimming removed 5 bases at V and 4 bases at J, with 19 bases between. The germline CDR1 and CDR2 sequences are SGHRS and YFSETQ. The CDR3 is 15 amino acids. This chain's CDR3 is CASRFGGREAYEQYF. In DNA form, the CDR3 reads TGCGCCAGCAGGTTCGGAGGCAGGGAAGCATACGAGCAGTACTTC.

The rearrangement links TRBV18 to TRBJ2-7, with D uncertain. The CDR3 is 14 residues long. Germline CDR1 and CDR2: KGHSH and LQKENI. V shed 0 bases and J shed 3 bases, with 9 bases lying between them. CDR3 nucleotide sequence: TGTGCCAGCTCACCACCGAAGGGCTACTACGAGCAGTACTTC. As protein: CASSPPKGYYEQYF.

At least ten counts were recorded for this clonotype. The chain couples TRBV24-1 to TRBJ1-2, with D possibly matching TRBD1 (5 bases). Per the germline V gene, CDR1 is KGHDR and CDR2 is SFDVKD. The CDR3 totals 13 residues. The germline V and J ends were trimmed by 4 bases and 10 bases, with 15 bases remaining between them. As DNA, the CDR3 is TGTGCCACCAGTGAGGGGGGACCTCGAGACTACACCTTC. It specifies CATSEGGPRDYTF.

This clonotype was observed a handful of times. The chain recombines TRBV12-3 or TRBV12-4 with TRBJ2-7; TRBD2 aligns across 7 bases. V dropped 5 bases and J dropped 1; count of bases not matched to a gene: 14. This CDR3 contains 17 residues. This CDR3 is CASSPSGRASRSYEQYF. CDR3 bases: TGTGCCAGCAGTCCATCGGGGAGGGCATCCCGTTCCTACGAGCAGTACTTC.

The J gene is TRBJ2-7, the V gene TRBV5-5; the D is unclear. Per germline, CDR1 SGHKS and CDR2 YYEKEE (reference sequence). CDR3 length equals 13 residues. Deletions cut 5 bases from V and 4 bases from J, with 13 bases between. The CDR3 sequence: CASSYPGPYEQYF. DNA for the CDR3: TGTGCCAGCAGTTACCCTGGCCCGTACGAGCAGTACTTC. The variable domain in full, completed from reference TRBV5-5 and TRBJ2-7, reads DAGVTQSPTHLIKTRGQQVTLRCSPISGHKSVSWYQQVLGQGPQFIFQYYEKEERGRGNFPDRFSARQFPNYSSELNVNALLLGDSALYLCASSYPGPYEQYFGPGTRLTVT.

The chain uses TRBV10-3 and TRBJ2-5; 9 bases line up with TRBD2. With 5 bases clipped from V and 3 bases from J, the junction kept 7 bases outside the gene matches. The CDR3 is made up of 15 amino acids. CDR1 ENHRY and CDR2 SYGVKD come from the germline V gene. The DNA of the CDR3 is TGTGCCATCAGTCCCCGGCTAGCGGGGAAAGAGACCCAGTACTTC. It specifies CAISPRLAGKETQYF.

This clonotype was seen only a few times. The chain joins TRBV19 to TRBJ2-1; 12 bases agree with TRBD2. This CDR3 region has 17 residues. Germline CDR1 and CDR2: LNHDA and SQIVND (reference sequence). The V gene end was trimmed by 5 bases and the J gene end by 4 bases; junction bases not matched to a gene: 9. The CDR3 nucleotides are TGTGCCAGTAGTTTCGGGACTAGCGGGTCCCTTTACAATGAGCAGTTCTTC. Translating gives CASSFGTSGSLYNEQFF.

The rearrangement joins TRBV12-2 to TRBJ2-7; the table's TRBD1 call for D was not verified on the DNA. TRBV12-2 is assigned pseudogene status. The CDR3 is 14 amino acids. In DNA, the CDR3 is TGTGCAAGTCGCTCTGACAGGGGAACCTACGAGCAGTACTTC. Translated: CASRSDRGTYEQYF.

This clonotype appeared many times. V is TRBV24-1 and J is TRBJ2-1; no reliable D call. This CDR3 has 11 residues. Trimming removed 9 bases at V and 6 bases at J, with 8 bases between. The germline V gene encodes CDR1 KGHDR and CDR2 SFDVKD. CDR3 sequence: CATGRGNEQFF. CDR3 DNA: TGTGCCACCGGTCGCGGCAATGAGCAGTTCTTC.

This rearrangement joins TRBV18 to TRBJ2-3; the match to TRBD1 covers 9 bases. The CDR3 loop spans 16 amino acids. Germline CDR1 is KGHSH and CDR2 is LQKENI. After removal of 2 bases from V and 2 bases from J, the junction contained 5 bases not matched to a gene. CDR3 in DNA: TGTGCCAGCTCACCAGATCGGGACAGGGTCACAGATACGCAGTATTTT. Its translation: CASSPDRDRVTDTQYF.

V gene TRBV27 combines with J gene TRBJ1-1, with 9 bases that match TRBD1. From germline, CDR1 is MNHEY and CDR2 SMNVEV (reference sequence). This CDR3 has 14 residues. J was trimmed by 4 bases and V by 5 bases; bases with no gene match: 5. The CDR3 DNA reads as TGTGCCAGCAGTGTCCGGGACAGGGTCACTGAAGCTTTCTTT. Residues: CASSVRDRVTEAFF.